This T cell receptor (beta chain) was sequenced in a study of T-cell reconstitution after alpha-beta-depleted transplantation in children. Preparation of the TCRbeta library involved a method that used unique molecular identifiers. MiXCR was run by TCRdb on the PCR reads, yielding one entry per CDR3 protein. The sample records about 290,000 distinct CDR3 sequences, roughly 7.8% being singletons. This clonotype was detected ten times or more. Its antigen remains unknown. The CDR3 runs 16 residues. The germline V and J ends were trimmed by 5 bases and 2 bases, with 18 bases remaining between them. Germline-derived CDR1 and CDR2 are SEHNR and FQNEAQ (reference sequence). Study-level findings and limits: T cells produced anew were the main source of T-cell counts and diversity one year after transplant.

Sequencing used peripheral blood, obtained 360 days after TCRalphabeta/CD19-depleted stem cell transplant. The clonotype was recovered from a female patient aged 2 to 10 who had a stem cell transplant for Fanconi anemia, so the T cells may come from the graft donor. This chain uses TRBV7-9 with TRBJ2-5; possible D gene TRBD2, 5 bases. The CDR3 reads CASSTARTGLQETQYF. In DNA form, the CDR3 reads TGTGCCAGCAGCACGGCACGGACTGGTTTACAAGAGACCCAGTACTTC. The full variable domain, in which reference TRBV7-9 and TRBJ2-5 provide the parts outside the CDR3, is DTGVSQNPRHKITKRGQNVTFRCDPISEHNRLYWYRQTLGQGPEFLTYFQNEAQLEKSRLLSDRFSAERPKGSFSTLEIQRTEQGDSAMYLCASSTARTGLQETQYFGPGTRLLVL.